The 6 T cell receptor beta chains below all came from one sample that was sequenced in a study of siplizumab effects on memory and regulatory T cells. This table comes from immunoSEQ multiplex PCR, and its TCRdb copy is limited to in-frame clones, with some not included. Here the sample spans 100,000 or so clones, about 91% being singletons. Material for sequencing was CD4+ T cells sorted from blood. These receptors all stem from a human donor in good health. Some clones in this sample may be carry-over from other donors' samples.

The V gene is TRBV21-1, the J gene TRBJ2-5; the listed D gene, TRBD2, was not tested against the DNA. TRBV21-1 is labeled a pseudogene. CDR3 length: 16 amino acids. CDR3 protein: CASSKEGTSAQETQYF. CDR3 in DNA: TGTGCCAGCAGCAAAGAAGGGACTAGCGCACAAGAGACCCAGTACTTC.

The genes are TRBV6-1 and TRBJ2-2; no reliable D call. The CDR3 covers 14 residues. Trimming took off 10 bases at V and 2 bases at J, with 14 bases between the two ends. Looked up from germline, CDR1 is MNHNS and CDR2 is SASEGT. The CDR3, as DNA: TGTGCCACCCTGGGGAACAGAAACACCGGGGAGCTGTTTTTT. It yields the protein CATLGNRNTGELFF.

The V and J genes are TRBV27 and TRBJ2-7; D might be TRBD2 (5 bases). Trimming took 5 bases from V and 3 from J, leaving 14 bases between them. This CDR3 comprises 14 residues. CDR1 and CDR2 from the germline V gene are MNHEY and SMNVEV (reference sequence). The CDR3 spells CASSTQPTNYEQYF. CDR3 DNA sequence: TGTGCCAGCAGTACCCAGCCGACTAACTACGAGCAGTACTTC.

This chain uses TRBV18 with TRBJ1-5; 7 bases line up with TRBD1. The J segment lost 7 bases and the V segment lost 6 bases, leaving 6 bases of the junction unmatched. This CDR3 has 13 amino acids. In germline, CDR1 is KGHSH, CDR2 LQKENI. The DNA for the CDR3 is TGTGCCAGCTCCTCCGACAGGGCACAGCCCCAGCATTTT. Residues: CASSSDRAQPQHF. The full variable domain, rest sourced from reference TRBV18 and TRBJ1-5, is NAGVMQNPRHLVRRRGQEARLRCSPMKGHSHVYWYRQLPEEGLKFMVYLQKENIIDESGMPKERFSAEFPKEGPSILRIQQVVRGDSAAYFCASSSDRAQPQHFGDGTRLSIL.

V is TRBV15 and J is TRBJ2-1, with 7 bases identical to TRBD1. The CDR3 has 15 residues. CDR1 and CDR2 (germline): LNHNV, YYDKDF (reference sequence). V was clipped by 3 bases and J by 3 bases; unmatched bases: 5. CDR3 sequence (DNA): TGTGCCACCAGCAGGAGGACAGGTTTCTACAATGAGCAGTTCTTC. Translating it yields CATSRRTGFYNEQFF.

The J gene is TRBJ2-1, the V gene TRBV2; D not resolved. CDR3 length: 14 amino acids. The germline V gene has CDR1 SNHLY and CDR2 FYNNEI. Trimming pared 6 bases from V and 2 bases from J, leaving 11 bases between. CDR3 region: CASRQYHPYNEQFF. In DNA form, the CDR3 reads TGTGCCAGCAGGCAATACCATCCCTACAATGAGCAGTTCTTC. The full variable domain, its missing parts supplied by reference TRBV2 and TRBJ2-1, is EPEVTQTPSHQVTQMGQEVILRCVPISNHLYFYWYRQILGQKVEFLVSFYNNEISEKSEIFDDQFSVERPDGSNFTLKIRSTKLEDSAMYFCASRQYHPYNEQFFGPGTRLTVL.